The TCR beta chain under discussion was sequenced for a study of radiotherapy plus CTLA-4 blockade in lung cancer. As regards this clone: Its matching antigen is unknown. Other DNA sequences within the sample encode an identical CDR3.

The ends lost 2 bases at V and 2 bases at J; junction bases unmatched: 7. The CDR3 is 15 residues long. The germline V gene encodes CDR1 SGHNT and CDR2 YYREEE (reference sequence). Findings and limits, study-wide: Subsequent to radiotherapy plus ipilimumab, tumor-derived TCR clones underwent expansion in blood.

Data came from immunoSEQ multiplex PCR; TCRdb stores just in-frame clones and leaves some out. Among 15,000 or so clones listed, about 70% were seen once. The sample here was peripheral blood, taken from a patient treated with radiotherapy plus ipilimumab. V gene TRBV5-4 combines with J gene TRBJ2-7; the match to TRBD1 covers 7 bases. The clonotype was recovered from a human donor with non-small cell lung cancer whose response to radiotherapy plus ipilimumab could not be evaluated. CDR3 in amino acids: CASSFGGTDTYEQYF. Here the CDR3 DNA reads TGTGCCAGCAGCTTCGGTGGGACAGATACCTACGAGCAGTACTTC.